Sequencing of this T cell receptor (beta chain) was carried out in a study of Graves' ophthalmopathy and Graves' hyperthyroidism. Study-wide results and limits: Blood also contained most of the expanded thyroid clonotypes above 0.001 frequency.

For repertoire sequencing, the TCR beta CDR3 regions were amplified from RNA transcripts. An initial RT-PCR round employing HTBI primers preceded a second-round multiplex PCR. From the multiplex PCR reads, TCRdb called clonotypes with MiXCR, one entry per CDR3 protein. The data show a few hundred thousand distinct CDR3 sequences, about 40% seen once. For this clonotype: Its antigen is undetermined.

Germline V gene sequence: CDR1 LNHNV, CDR2 YYDKDF (reference sequence). The length of the CDR3 is 15 residues. Hyperthyroidism patients were newly diagnosed, under 2 months' duration, aged 18 to 65. The V call is TRBV15, the J call TRBJ2-7, with 7 bases that match TRBD2. The J call may be wrong; the DNA end is better matched by TRBJ2-1. The receptor comes from an adult man with Graves' hyperthyroidism. Sequenced material: peripheral blood or thyroid tissue (not recorded which). The CDR3 spells CATSSGGSSYNEQFF. CDR3 nucleotides: TGTGCCACCAGCTCAGGCGGGAGCTCCTACAATGAGCAGTTCTTC.